The entry below describes one T cell receptor beta chain. Clones were sequenced by immunoSEQ multiplex PCR, and TCRdb holds only the in-frame ones, with some missing. The profile shows over 45,000 clones, about 76% of them singletons. The source of the sample is a study of OX40 agonist ivuxolimab in advanced cancers. The CDR3 has 16 amino acids. From germline, CDR1 is MNHNY and CDR2 SVGAGI (reference sequence). Trimming cost V 6 bases and J 7 bases; bases outside gene matches: 17. The V and J genes are TRBV6-6 and TRBJ1-2, with TRBD1 matching over 7 bases. The receptor was isolated from an adult with an advanced solid tumor such as melanoma, head and neck, liver or kidney cancer. Sequencing was performed on CD4+ or CD8+ T cells sorted from blood, taken in a trial of the OX40 agonist ivuxolimab. CDR3 DNA: TGTGCCAGCAGCCACACCAAGCCGACAGGGTTGTCTGGCTACACCTTC. This encodes CASSHTKPTGLSGYTF.